This TCR beta chain was sequenced for a study of Graves' ophthalmopathy and Graves' hyperthyroidism. From RNA, the CDR3 regions of TCR beta chains were amplified and sequenced. First-round RT-PCR used HTBI primers; second-round multiplex PCR followed. TCRdb independently ran MiXCR on the multiplex PCR reads; one entry per CDR3 protein. In the table there are approximately 160,000 distinct CDR3 sequences, roughly two fifths of which are singletons. This clonotype occurred many times. Germline CDR1 is DFQATT and CDR2 is SNEGSKA (reference sequence). The CDR3 totals 15 residues. The V end lost 0 bases, the J end lost 1 base, and 12 bases lay between the germline ends.

Sequenced sample: peripheral blood. This chain links TRBV20-1 with TRBJ1-1; the D gene is possibly TRBD1 (6 bases). The clonotype was recovered from a young man with Graves' ophthalmopathy. The CDR3 reads CSARDPGTPNTEAFF. The CDR3 nucleotides are TGCAGTGCTAGAGATCCCGGGACACCGAACACTGAAGCTTTCTTT.